What follows are 6 T cell receptor beta chains derived from one specimen sequenced in a study of cytomegalovirus exposure and HLA in healthy donors. PCR employed 60 Vbeta and 13 Jbeta primers. Assay used: immunoSEQ multiplex PCR; TCRdb lists only in-frame clones, some missing. The repertoire holds 200,000 or so clones, roughly 76% seen once, with approximately 2.1% in the top ten. The source material was PBMCs. These TCRs come from a woman in her thirties in good health and CMV-seropositive.

The genes are TRBV7-6 and TRBJ2-1, with D possibly TRBD1 on 5 matching bases. Trimming stripped 6 bases from V and 1 base from J, with 13 bases between. The CDR3 is 15 residues long. The germline V gene has CDR1 SGHVS and CDR2 FNYEAQ. The CDR3 DNA reads TGTGCCAGCAGGAAGACAGAGATGTCCTACAATGAGCAGTTCTTC. Protein: CASRKTEMSYNEQFF.

The chain has TRBV18 and TRBJ2-7, with D possibly matching TRBD1 (5 bases). The V and J ends lost 8 bases and 6 bases respectively, with 17 bases between them. Germline V lookup: CDR1 KGHSH, CDR2 LQKENI. The length of the CDR3 is 13 residues. CDR3: CASLDSYLGEQYF. The CDR3 DNA reads TGTGCCAGCCTCGACAGCTACCTGGGCGAGCAGTACTTC.

J is TRBJ2-5 and V is TRBV29-1; a weak D match, TRBD2 (5 bases). This CDR3 spans 13 amino acids. The V gene lost 3 bases and the J gene lost 2 bases, with 10 bases spanning the gap. Germline V lookup: CDR1 SQVTM, CDR2 ANQGSEA. The CDR3 nucleotides read TGCAGCGTTGAGGTAGCGACACAAGAGACCCAGTACTTC. Protein product: CSVEVATQETQYF. The full variable domain, with the rest looked up from reference TRBV29-1 and TRBJ2-5, is SAVISQKPSRDICQRGTSLTIQCQVDSQVTMMFWYRQQPGQSLTLIATANQGSEATYESGFVIDKFPISRPNLTFSTLTVSNMSPEDSSIYLCSVEVATQETQYFGPGTRLLVL.

The chain links TRBV5-1 to TRBJ2-5, with TRBD2 matching 15 bases. The J segment lost 5 bases and the V segment lost 0 bases, leaving 11 bases of the junction unmatched. CDR1 SGHRS and CDR2 YFSETQ come from the germline V gene. The CDR3 length is 19 residues. DNA for the CDR3: TGCGCCAGCAGCTTGGAAGGGACTAGCGGGAGGCCCCGCCAGGAGACCCAGTACTTC. This codes for CASSLEGTSGRPRQETQYF.

CDR3 loop: CATSRLPGQIYEQYF. The CDR3 nucleotides read TGTGCCACCAGCAGACTACCGGGACAGATCTACGAGCAGTACTTC. J is TRBJ2-7 and V is TRBV15, with TRBD1 matching 7 bases. Trimming cost V 2 bases and J 3 bases; bases outside gene matches: 7. CDR1 LNHNV and CDR2 YYDKDF come from the germline V gene (reference sequence). This CDR3 comprises 15 residues.

The rearrangement uses TRBV4-3 and TRBJ2-1; D is unresolved. V was trimmed by 2 bases and J by 6 bases, leaving 11 bases between them. The CDR3 loop spans 14 amino acids. Germline V gene data show CDR1 as LGHNA and CDR2 as YSLEER. Here the CDR3 DNA reads TGCGCCAGCAGCCAACAGATTTTCAGCAATGAGCAGTTCTTC. This translates into CASSQQIFSNEQFF.